A single sample gave rise to the 26 T cell receptor beta chains below, sequenced in a study of blood T cell repertoires in COVID-19. Assay used: immunoSEQ multiplex PCR; TCRdb lists only in-frame clones, some missing. The sample has a few hundred thousand clones; 84% are singletons. Specimen: peripheral blood. These receptors all come from a woman in her 40s who had recovered from COVID-19.

The J gene is TRBJ2-3, the V gene TRBV9, with 9 bases aligning to TRBD2. The CDR3 extends over 15 amino acids. The V segment lost 0 bases and the J segment 1 base; nucleotides outside the gene matches: 0. CDR1 SGDLS and CDR2 YYNGEE come from the germline V gene. CDR3 sequence (DNA): TGTGCCAGCAGCGTAGTAGCGGGGGGCACAGATACGCAGTATTTT. The encoded protein is CASSVVAGGTDTQYF.

The chain has TRBV6-5 and TRBJ1-2, with D tentatively TRBD1 (5 bases). CDR3 length: 14 residues. Trimming cost V 6 bases and J 3 bases, with 14 bases left between them. Looked up from germline, CDR1 is MNHEY and CDR2 is SVGAGI. Here the CDR3 reads CASSGHLDDYGYTF. The CDR3 nucleotides are TGTGCCAGCAGCGGACACCTCGACGACTATGGCTACACCTTC.

This clone was recorded once. This chain joins TRBV20-1 and TRBJ2-3, with 8 nucleotides matching TRBD2. Germline CDR1 is DFQATT and CDR2 is SNEGSKA (reference sequence). V lost 3 bases, J lost 1 base, and 9 bases stayed unmatched. CDR3 length equals 16 residues. The CDR3 nucleotides are TGCAGTGCTAGTCCCCTTCTAGCGGGCCGCACAGATACGCAGTATTTT. Its translation: CSASPLLAGRTDTQYF.

The chain joins TRBV5-1 to TRBJ2-7, with D possibly being TRBD1 (6 bases). This CDR3 contains 14 residues. Germline CDR1 and CDR2: SGHRS and YFSETQ. V lost 0 bases to trimming and J lost 5 bases, with 12 bases between them. The CDR3 bases are TGCGCCAGCAGCTTGGGAACAGGGTTCGACGAGCAGTACTTC. Translating it yields CASSLGTGFDEQYF.

The rearrangement uses TRBV23-1 and TRBJ2-2, with TRBD1 identical over 8 bases. TRBV23-1 is flagged as an ORF with uncertain function. CDR3 length: 16 amino acids. Unmatched junction bases numbered 9, after V lost 3 bases and J lost 6 bases. CDR3 sequence reads: CASSHLRGRGAGELFF. The CDR3 DNA is TGCGCCAGCAGTCACCTCAGGGGGCGTGGTGCCGGGGAGCTGTTTTTT.

This clone is a singleton in its sample. This sequence joins TRBV7-2 and TRBJ2-1; perhaps TRBD1 as D (5 bases). CDR1 and CDR2 from the germline V gene are SGHTA and FQGNSA. Trimming pared 6 bases from V and 2 bases from J, leaving 14 bases between. This CDR3 has 15 residues. CDR3 amino acids: CASSRGQGAYNEQFF. CDR3 in DNA: TGTGCCAGCAGTAGAGGTCAGGGTGCCTACAATGAGCAGTTCTTC.

V usage is TRBV29-1 and J usage is TRBJ2-5; TRBD1 aligns across 9 bases. Losses at the gene ends were 0 bases for V and 5 bases for J; bases not matched to a gene: 7. Germline V gene lookup returns CDR1 SQVTM and CDR2 ANQGSEA. The CDR3 runs to 15 residues. DNA of the CDR3: TGCAGCGTTGAAGATCCGGGACAGGGTCTGGAGACCCAGTACTTC. It specifies CSVEDPGQGLETQYF.

This rearrangement joins TRBV9 to TRBJ1-1, with 9 bases identical to TRBD1. Per germline, CDR1 SGDLS and CDR2 YYNGEE. This CDR3 region has 14 residues. V lost 3 bases, J lost 6 bases, and 6 bases stayed unmatched. The CDR3 spells CASSARTGESEAFF. For the CDR3, the DNA is TGTGCCAGCAGCGCCAGGACAGGGGAATCTGAAGCTTTCTTT.

The chain employs TRBV18 and TRBJ1-1, with 8 bases aligning to TRBD1. The J segment lost 3 bases and the V segment lost 5 bases, leaving 2 bases of the junction unmatched. The CDR3 has 13 amino acids. Germline loops: CDR1 KGHSH, CDR2 LQKENI. The CDR3: CASSEQGDTEAFF. The CDR3 coding sequence is TGTGCCAGCTCAGAACAGGGGGACACTGAAGCTTTCTTT.

This chain connects TRBV25-1 to TRBJ1-3; D unclear. Germline values: CDR1 MGHDK, CDR2 SYGVNS. This CDR3 region has 14 residues. V shed 4 bases and J shed 4 bases, with 11 bases lying between them. The CDR3 spells CASSGNKMGNTIYF. The CDR3 bases are TGTGCCAGCAGTGGCAACAAGATGGGAAACACCATATATTTT.

The chain recombines TRBV18 with TRBJ2-1, with TRBD2 matching 12 bases. The CDR3 runs to 16 residues. Trimming removed 3 bases from V and 6 bases from J; junction bases left unmatched: 6. The germline V gene has CDR1 KGHSH and CDR2 LQKENI. CDR3 sequence (DNA): TGTGCCAGCTCACCCAATCTAGCGGGGGGGCCCAATGAGCAGTTCTTC. Translating it yields CASSPNLAGGPNEQFF. Filled out from reference TRBV18 and TRBJ2-1, the complete variable domain reads NAGVMQNPRHLVRRRGQEARLRCSPMKGHSHVYWYRQLPEEGLKFMVYLQKENIIDESGMPKERFSAEFPKEGPSILRIQQVVRGDSAAYFCASSPNLAGGPNEQFFGPGTRLTVL.

The CDR3 protein is CASRSTGGVYGYTF. The CDR3 nucleotides are TGTGCCAGCAGATCGACAGGGGGTGTCTATGGCTACACCTTC. The chain joins TRBV6-6 to TRBJ1-2; 9 nucleotides line up with TRBD1. After removal of 6 bases from V and 4 bases from J, the junction contained 6 bases not matched to a gene. The CDR3 is made up of 14 amino acids. Germline lookup yields CDR1 MNHNY and CDR2 SVGAGI (reference sequence).

This clone has a handful of counts. This chain links TRBV5-6 with TRBJ1-3, with a weak D call TRBD1 (6 bases). Germline loops: CDR1 SGHDT, CDR2 YYEEEE. The CDR3 is made up of 14 amino acids. The V end was cut by 4 bases, the J end by 2 bases, with 10 bases between. The CDR3 nucleotides read TGTGCCAGCAGCGACCGGACAGCTGGAAACACCATATATTTT. It specifies CASSDRTAGNTIYF.

V gene TRBV27 combines with J gene TRBJ2-1, with 10 positions matching TRBD2. The V gene's germline CDR1 is MNHEY and CDR2 SMNVEV (reference sequence). Losses at the gene ends were 2 bases for V and 7 bases for J; bases not matched to a gene: 5. The CDR3 is 15 amino acids. CDR3 sequence reads: CASSLGLAGVNEQFF. The CDR3 nucleotides read TGTGCCAGCAGTTTAGGGCTAGCGGGGGTGAATGAGCAGTTCTTC.

The chain carries TRBV7-5 and TRBJ1-2; the D call TRBD1 from the table was never checked on the DNA. TRBV7-5 is tagged as a pseudogene. The CDR3 is made up of 15 amino acids. This CDR3 reads CARSRIKRTRVAYTF. In nucleotides, the CDR3 is TGTGCCAGAAGCCGGATAAAAAGGACAAGGGTGGCGTACACCTTC.

The chain employs TRBV3-1 (or the pseudogene TRBV3-2) and TRBJ1-6, with 11 bases matching TRBD1. V lost 3 bases to trimming and J lost 10 bases; unmatched junction nucleotides: 5. CDR1 LGHDT and CDR2 YNNKEL come from the germline V gene (reference sequence). The CDR3 extends over 15 amino acids. CDR3 in DNA: TGTGCCAGCAGCCAGGGGACAGGGGGTTGGTCACCCCTCCACTTT. Translated, it gives CASSQGTGGWSPLHF.

This clone was seen a handful of times. The V and J genes are TRBV5-1 and TRBJ2-7; possible D gene TRBD2, 5 bases. The CDR3 totals 14 residues. Trimming left V 5 bases short and J 1 base short, with 13 bases between. The germline V gene has CDR1 SGHRS and CDR2 YFSETQ. The DNA for the CDR3 is TGCGCCAGCAGGCCGGAGGCTGATTCCTACGAGCAGTACTTC. This translates into CASRPEADSYEQYF.

The chain couples TRBV6-1 to TRBJ2-2; D may be TRBD2 (5 bases). With 5 bases removed from V and 5 bases from J, the gap between germline ends came to 15 bases. This CDR3 has 15 amino acids. CDR1 and CDR2 from the germline V gene are MNHNS and SASEGT. In nucleotides, the CDR3 is TGTGCCAGCAGTTCTGGGTCGACTAATACCGGGGAGCTGTTTTTT. Residues: CASSSGSTNTGELFF.

The chain combines TRBV19 with TRBJ2-2, with a weak D call TRBD1 (5 bases). Germline CDR1 reads LNHDA; CDR2 reads SQIVND (reference sequence). V was trimmed by 7 bases and J by 1 base, leaving 13 bases between them. CDR3 length equals 15 residues. CDR3 bases: TGTGCCAGTAATAGGGGTACAGGGAACACCGGGGAGCTGTTTTTT. This sequence encodes CASNRGTGNTGELFF.

This clone was detected only once. The rearrangement links TRBV7-2 to TRBJ1-6, with D unclear. The germline V gene has CDR1 SGHTA and CDR2 FQGNSA. The CDR3 totals 15 residues. V lost 6 bases, J lost 7 bases, and 16 bases lay in between. CDR3 bases: TGTGCCAGCAGACCTACCCAAGGAGGAAATTCACCCCTCCACTTT. Translated: CASRPTQGGNSPLHF.

This clone was observed a single time. The V and J genes are TRBV25-1 and TRBJ1-4; a possible D gene is TRBD1 (5 bases). This CDR3 is built from 16 residues. Germline loops: CDR1 MGHDK, CDR2 SYGVNS. Trimming left V 4 bases short and J 8 bases short, with 20 bases between. CDR3 in amino acids: CASSGLGVPRDEKLFF. In nucleotides, the CDR3 is TGTGCCAGCAGTGGCCTAGGGGTCCCGCGGGACGAAAAACTGTTTTTT.

The genes are TRBV7-2 and TRBJ2-1, with 9 nucleotides matching TRBD1. J was trimmed by 5 bases and V by 5 bases; bases with no gene match: 7. Per germline, CDR1 SGHTA and CDR2 FQGNSA. The CDR3 spans 15 residues. The CDR3 DNA reads TGTGCCAGCAGCATAGACAGGGGGTTGCACAATGAGCAGTTCTTC. It codes for CASSIDRGLHNEQFF.

V usage is TRBV27 and J usage is TRBJ1-4; D uncertain. Germline CDR1 and CDR2: MNHEY and SMNVEV (reference sequence). V gave up 2 bases and J gave up 3 bases, with 7 bases separating them. The CDR3 runs to 14 residues. The CDR3 DNA is TGTGCCAGCAGTTTAGCCCAGTCTAATGAAAAACTGTTTTTT. Residues: CASSLAQSNEKLFF.

V gene TRBV7-2 combines with J gene TRBJ1-1, with unresolved D. Germline V gives CDR1 SGHTA, CDR2 FQGNSA. CDR3 length: 14 residues. The V end lost 1 base, the J end lost 5 bases, and 11 bases lay between the germline ends. This CDR3 reads CASSLVPEETEAFF. In nucleotides, the CDR3 is TGTGCCAGCAGCTTAGTTCCGGAGGAAACTGAAGCTTTCTTT.

The rearrangement joins TRBV5-1 to TRBJ1-4; D might be TRBD1 (6 bases). CDR1 and CDR2 (germline): SGHRS, YFSETQ. Trimming took off 4 bases at V and 8 bases at J, with 9 bases between the two ends. The CDR3 is made up of 12 amino acids. This CDR3 is CASSHQGEKLFF. The CDR3 bases are TGCGCCAGCAGCCACCAGGGGGAAAAACTGTTTTTT.

CDR3 loop: CASSWLADQETQYF. CDR3 nucleotides: TGTGCCAGCAGTTGGCTAGCGGATCAAGAGACCCAGTACTTC. The genes are TRBV6-5 and TRBJ2-5; 7 nucleotides match TRBD2. The CDR3 is 14 amino acids. The J segment lost 2 bases and the V segment lost 4 bases, leaving 4 bases of the junction unmatched. Germline V gives CDR1 MNHEY, CDR2 SVGAGI.